A single sample is the source of the 2 T cell receptor beta chains below, sequenced in a study of T cells in Graves' hyperthyroidism and ophthalmopathy. There were TCR beta CDR3 regions amplified from RNA transcripts. The TCR CDR3 was amplified in a first-round RT-PCR using the HTBI primer set. One entry per CDR3 protein results from TCRdb running MiXCR on the multiplex PCR reads. This table has over 300,000 distinct CDR3 sequences, about 15% appearing once. The material sequenced was blood. All receptors come from a woman between 55 and 75 years old with Graves' hyperthyroidism.

Many counts were recorded for this clonotype. The J gene is TRBJ2-5, the V gene TRBV3-1; TRBD2 matches 12 bases. J lost 4 bases, V lost 1 base, and 4 bases had no gene match. Looked up from germline, CDR1 is LGHDT and CDR2 is YNNKEL (reference sequence). The CDR3 sequence is 16 residues long. CDR3 region: CASSQGTSGNGETQYF. The DNA for the CDR3 is TGTGCCAGCAGCCAAGGGACTAGCGGGAACGGAGAGACCCAGTACTTC.

Ten or more counts support this clonotype. This chain links TRBV7-3 with TRBJ2-3; 7 bases match TRBD2. CDR3 length equals 16 residues. From germline, CDR1 is SGHTA and CDR2 FQGTGA. Trimming cost V 0 bases and J 1 base; bases outside gene matches: 4. CDR3 loop: CASSLTGGSRTDTQYF. In DNA form, the CDR3 reads TGTGCCAGCAGCTTAACGGGGGGGAGTCGCACAGATACGCAGTATTTT.